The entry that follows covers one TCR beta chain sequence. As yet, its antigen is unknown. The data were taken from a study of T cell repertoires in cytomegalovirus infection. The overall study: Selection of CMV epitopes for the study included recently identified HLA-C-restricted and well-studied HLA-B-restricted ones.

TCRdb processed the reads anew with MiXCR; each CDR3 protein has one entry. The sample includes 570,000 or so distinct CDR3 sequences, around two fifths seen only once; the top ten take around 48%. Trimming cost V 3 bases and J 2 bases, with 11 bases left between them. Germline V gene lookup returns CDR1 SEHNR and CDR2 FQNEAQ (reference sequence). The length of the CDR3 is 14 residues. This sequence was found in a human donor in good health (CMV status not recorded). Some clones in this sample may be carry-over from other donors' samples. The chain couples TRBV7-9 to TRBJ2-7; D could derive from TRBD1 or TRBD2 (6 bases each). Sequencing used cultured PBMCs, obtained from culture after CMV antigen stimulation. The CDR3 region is CASSFGGRTYEQYF. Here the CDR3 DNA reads TGTGCCAGCAGCTTCGGGGGCCGGACCTACGAGCAGTACTTC.